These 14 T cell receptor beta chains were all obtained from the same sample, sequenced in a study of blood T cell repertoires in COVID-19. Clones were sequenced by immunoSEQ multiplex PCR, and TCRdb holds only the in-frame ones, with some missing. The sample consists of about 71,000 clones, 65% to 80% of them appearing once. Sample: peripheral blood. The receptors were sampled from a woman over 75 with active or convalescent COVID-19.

CDR3 residues: CASSLVQRGGTDTQYF. As DNA, the CDR3 is TGTGCCAGCAGCTTAGTTCAGCGGGGAGGGACAGATACGCAGTATTTT. The chain is built from TRBV7-2 and TRBJ2-3; 7 bases map to TRBD2. Trimming at V came to 1 base and at J to 3 bases, leaving 7 bases not matched to a gene. CDR1 and CDR2 (germline): SGHTA, FQGNSA. The CDR3 covers 16 residues.

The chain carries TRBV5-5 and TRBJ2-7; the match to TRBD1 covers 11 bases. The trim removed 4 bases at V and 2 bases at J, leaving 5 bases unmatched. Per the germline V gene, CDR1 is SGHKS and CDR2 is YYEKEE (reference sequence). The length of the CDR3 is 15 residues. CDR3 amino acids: CASSPGQGATYEQYF. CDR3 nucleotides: TGTGCCAGCAGCCCCGGACAGGGGGCTACCTACGAGCAGTACTTC.

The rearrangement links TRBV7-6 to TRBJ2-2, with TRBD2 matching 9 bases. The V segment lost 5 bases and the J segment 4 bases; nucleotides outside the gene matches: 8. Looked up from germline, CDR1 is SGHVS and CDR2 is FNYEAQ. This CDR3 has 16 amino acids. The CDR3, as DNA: TGTGCCAGCAGCGAGAAAGCGGGGGGACCCACCGGGGAGCTGTTTTTT. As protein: CASSEKAGGPTGELFF.

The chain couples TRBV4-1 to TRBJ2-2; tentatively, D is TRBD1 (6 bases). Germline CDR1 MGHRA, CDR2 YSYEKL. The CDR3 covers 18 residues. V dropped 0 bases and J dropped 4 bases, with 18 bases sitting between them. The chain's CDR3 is CASSQESGQGSGTGELFF. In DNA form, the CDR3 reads TGCGCCAGCAGCCAAGAATCTGGGCAGGGGTCGGGCACCGGGGAGCTGTTTTTT.

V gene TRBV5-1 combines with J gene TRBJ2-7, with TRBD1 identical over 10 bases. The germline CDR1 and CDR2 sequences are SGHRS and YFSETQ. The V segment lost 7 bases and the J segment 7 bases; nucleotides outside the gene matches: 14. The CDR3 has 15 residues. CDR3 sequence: CASATGATGGQEQYF. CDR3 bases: TGCGCCAGCGCTACCGGGGCGACAGGGGGCCAAGAGCAGTACTTC.

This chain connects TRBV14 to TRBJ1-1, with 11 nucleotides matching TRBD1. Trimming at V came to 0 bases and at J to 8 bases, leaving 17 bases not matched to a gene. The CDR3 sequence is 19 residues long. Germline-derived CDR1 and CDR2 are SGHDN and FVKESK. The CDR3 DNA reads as TGTGCCAGCAGCCAAGACTGGTTGGACAGGGGGCTTTCTAGCGGCGAAGCTTTCTTT. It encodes CASSQDWLDRGLSSGEAFF.

CDR3 coding DNA: TGCGCCAGCAGCTTGGATATATTCGCGAACACCGGGGAGCTGTTTTTT. As protein: CASSLDIFANTGELFF. The chain is built from TRBV5-1 and TRBJ2-2; no definite D call. Germline CDR1 SGHRS, CDR2 YFSETQ. The CDR3 is 16 residues long. Trimming removed 0 bases from V and 0 bases from J, with 9 bases in between.

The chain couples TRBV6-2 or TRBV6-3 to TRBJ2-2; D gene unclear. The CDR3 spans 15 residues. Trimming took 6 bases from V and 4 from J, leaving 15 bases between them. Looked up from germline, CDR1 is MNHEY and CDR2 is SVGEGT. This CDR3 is CASSRSLRSTGELFF. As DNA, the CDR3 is TGTGCCAGCAGCCGCTCTCTTAGGAGCACCGGGGAGCTGTTTTTT.

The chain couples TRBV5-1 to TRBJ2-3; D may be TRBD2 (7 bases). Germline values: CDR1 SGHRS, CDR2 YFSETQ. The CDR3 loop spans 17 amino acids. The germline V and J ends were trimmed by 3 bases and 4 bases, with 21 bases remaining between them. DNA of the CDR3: TGCGCCAGCAGCTGGGGCGGGGGCGGCGCCACAGCAGATACGCAGTATTTT. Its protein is CASSWGGGGATADTQYF.

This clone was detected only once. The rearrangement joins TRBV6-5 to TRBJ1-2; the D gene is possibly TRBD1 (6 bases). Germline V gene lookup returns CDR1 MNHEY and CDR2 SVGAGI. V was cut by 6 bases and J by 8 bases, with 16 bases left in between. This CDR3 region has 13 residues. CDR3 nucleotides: TGTGCCAGCAGATATTTACAGGGAGGGGGCTACACCTTC. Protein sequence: CASRYLQGGGYTF.

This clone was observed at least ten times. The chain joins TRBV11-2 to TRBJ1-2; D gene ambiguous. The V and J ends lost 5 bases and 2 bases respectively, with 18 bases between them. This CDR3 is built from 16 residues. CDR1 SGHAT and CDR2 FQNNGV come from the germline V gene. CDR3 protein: CASSLTRTPENYGYTF. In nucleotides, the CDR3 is TGTGCCAGCAGCCTGACACGCACCCCGGAAAACTATGGCTACACCTTC.

CDR3 residues: CASSPGLVNEQFF. In nucleotides, the CDR3 is TGTGCCAGCAGTCCCGGGTTGGTAAATGAGCAGTTCTTC. The V gene is TRBV6-2 or TRBV6-3, the J gene TRBJ2-1; D is unclear. Trimming took 5 bases from V and 7 from J, leaving 12 bases between them. The CDR3 has 13 residues. The germline gives CDR1 MNHEY, CDR2 SVGEGT.

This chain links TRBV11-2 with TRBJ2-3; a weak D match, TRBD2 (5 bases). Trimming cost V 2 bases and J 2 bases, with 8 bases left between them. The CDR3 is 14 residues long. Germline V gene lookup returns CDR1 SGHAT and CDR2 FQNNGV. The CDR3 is CASSLQRPTDTQYF. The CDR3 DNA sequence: TGTGCCAGCAGCTTACAGCGGCCCACAGATACGCAGTATTTT.

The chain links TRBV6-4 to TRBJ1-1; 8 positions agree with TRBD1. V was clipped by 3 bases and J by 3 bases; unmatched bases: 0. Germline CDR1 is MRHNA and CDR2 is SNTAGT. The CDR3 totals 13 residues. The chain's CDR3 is CASSEDRDTEAFF. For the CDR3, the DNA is TGTGCCAGCAGTGAGGACAGGGACACTGAAGCTTTCTTT.